This T cell receptor beta chain was observed in a study of cytomegalovirus exposure and HLA in healthy donors. The study's findings and limits: HLA allele associations emerged for some 16,000 TCR beta sequences in a later analysis, at 0.05 false discovery rate. Most TCR sequences showed up rarely, but some public TCRs showed up in many donors.

13 Jbeta primers and 60 Vbeta primers were used for the PCR. As handled by the study authors: Around 12 million of around 85 million unique TCR beta chains were shared, per a later count. Using immunoSEQ multiplex PCR, the repertoire was profiled, and TCRdb retains in-frame clones only, with some absent. From that table come the V and J calls and clone size; the DNA was used to work out D and trimming. The sample carries approximately 180,000 clones, roughly 68% recorded once. Looked up from germline, CDR1 is MNHEY and CDR2 is SVGAGI. The CDR3 covers 13 residues. The V and J ends lost 1 base and 1 base respectively, with 3 bases between them. As regards this clone: Its antigen is currently unknown.

The TCR originated in a woman aged 25 to 39 in good health and CMV-seronegative. Sample: PBMCs. The chain is built from TRBV6-5 and TRBJ2-3; no firm D call. CDR3 nucleotides: TGTGCCAGCAGTTACTGGCGCACAGATACGCAGTATTTT. Its protein product is CASSYWRTDTQYF.